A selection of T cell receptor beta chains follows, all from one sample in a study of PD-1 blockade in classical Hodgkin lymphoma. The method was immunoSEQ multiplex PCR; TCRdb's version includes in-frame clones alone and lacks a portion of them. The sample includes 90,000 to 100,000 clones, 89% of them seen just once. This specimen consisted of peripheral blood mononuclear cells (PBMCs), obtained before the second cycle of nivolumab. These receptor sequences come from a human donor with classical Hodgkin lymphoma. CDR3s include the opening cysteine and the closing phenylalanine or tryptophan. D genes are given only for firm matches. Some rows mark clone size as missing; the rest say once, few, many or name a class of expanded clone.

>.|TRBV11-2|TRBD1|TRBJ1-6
CASSLDLDRVISPLHF
TGTGCCAGCAGCTTAGATTTGGACAGGGTGATCTCACCCCTCCACTTT
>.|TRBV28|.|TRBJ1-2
CASSFLIPLYGYTF
TGTGCCAGCAGTTTCCTCATCCCGCTCTATGGCTACACCTTC
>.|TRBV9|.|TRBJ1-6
CASSVEGLTYNSPLHF
TGTGCCAGCAGCGTAGAAGGACTAACTTATAATTCACCCCTCCACTTT
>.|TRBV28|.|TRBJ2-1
CASSLPPSNRDNEQFF
TGTGCCAGCAGCCTCCCCCCTAGTAACCGTGACAATGAGCAGTTCTTC
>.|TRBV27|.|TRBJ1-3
CASSLIAGNTIYF
TGTGCCAGCAGTTTAATCGCGGGAAACACCATATATTTT
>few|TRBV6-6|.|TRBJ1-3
CASSYMGGSGNTIYF
TGTGCCAGCAGTTACATGGGGGGCTCTGGAAACACCATATATTTT
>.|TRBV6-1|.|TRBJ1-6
CASSERPGNPPLHF
TGTGCCAGCAGTGAACGCCCCGGTAACCCACCCCTCCACTTT
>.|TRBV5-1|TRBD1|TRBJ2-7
CASSLGQGVAYEQYF
TGCGCCAGCAGCTTGGGACAGGGGGTTGCCTACGAGCAGTACTTC
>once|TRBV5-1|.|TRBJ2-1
CASSLGPGPYNEQFF
TGCGCCAGCAGCTTGGGTCCGGGGCCCTACAATGAGCAGTTCTTC
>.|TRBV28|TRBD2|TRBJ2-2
CASSPRLSGRTGELFF
TGTGCCAGCAGTCCCCGACTAAGCGGGAGGACCGGGGAGCTGTTTTTT
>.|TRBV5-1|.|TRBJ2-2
CASSLTGPNTGELFF
TGCGCCAGCAGCTTGACTGGGCCCAACACCGGGGAGCTGTTTTTT
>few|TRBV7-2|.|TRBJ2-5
CASSLGGLETQYF
TGTGCCAGCAGCTTAGGGGGTCTGGAGACCCAGTACTTC
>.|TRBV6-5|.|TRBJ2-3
CASKLGSTDTQYF
TGTGCCAGCAAACTGGGGAGCACAGATACGCAGTATTTT
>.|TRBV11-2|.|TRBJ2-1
CASSAIYNEQFF
TGTGCCAGCAGCGCCATTTACAATGAGCAGTTCTTC
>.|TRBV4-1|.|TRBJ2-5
CASSQDSGSQETQYF
TGCGCCAGCAGCCAAGATTCGGGCTCTCAAGAGACCCAGTACTTC
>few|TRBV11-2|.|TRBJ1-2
CASSSPAGGNYGYTF
TGTGCCAGCAGCTCCCCCGCGGGAGGGAACTATGGCTACACCTTC
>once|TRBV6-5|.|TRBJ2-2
CASSYRGGNGELFF
TGTGCCAGCAGTTACAGGGGAGGTAACGGGGAGCTGTTTTTT
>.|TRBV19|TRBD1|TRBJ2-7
CASSIRGGLSPYEQYF
TGTGCCAGTAGTATACGAGGGGGCCTAAGCCCCTACGAGCAGTACTTC
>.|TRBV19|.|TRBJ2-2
CATNPQGHITGELFF
TGTGCCACAAATCCCCAGGGACATATTACCGGGGAGCTGTTTTTT
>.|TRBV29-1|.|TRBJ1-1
CSVAGATEAFF
TGCAGCGTCGCAGGGGCCACTGAAGCTTTCTTT
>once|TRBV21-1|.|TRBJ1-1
CASSIDRAANTEAFF
TGTGCCAGCAGCATTGACAGGGCGGCGAACACTGAAGCTTTCTTT
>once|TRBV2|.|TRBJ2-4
CASSPGGAAKNIQYF
TGTGCCAGCAGTCCTGGGGGGGCAGCCAAAAACATTCAGTACTTC
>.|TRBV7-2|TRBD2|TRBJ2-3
CASSYAGLAGGRSTDTQYF
TGTGCCAGCAGCTACGCCGGACTAGCGGGGGGACGTAGCACAGATACGCAGTATTTT
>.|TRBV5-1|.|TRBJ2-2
CASSTSSGELFF
TGCGCCAGCAGCACTTCCTCCGGGGAGCTGTTTTTT
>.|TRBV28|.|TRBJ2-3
CASSGYTDTQYF
TGTGCCAGCAGCGGTTACACAGATACGCAGTATTTT
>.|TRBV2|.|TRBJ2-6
CASSQSHTQMGSGANVLTF
TGTGCCAGCAGCCAATCGCATACCCAGATGGGCTCTGGGGCCAACGTCCTGACTTTC
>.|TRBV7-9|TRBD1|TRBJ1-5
CASSLAQGADSNQPQHF
TGTGCCAGCAGCTTAGCCCAGGGGGCAGATAGCAATCAGCCCCAGCATTTT
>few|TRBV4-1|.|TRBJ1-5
CASSPDRYSNQPQHF
TGCGCCAGCAGCCCTGATAGGTATAGCAATCAGCCCCAGCATTTT
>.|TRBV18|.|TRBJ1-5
CASSPGQSNQPQHF
TGTGCCAGCTCACCGGGACAAAGCAATCAGCCCCAGCATTTT
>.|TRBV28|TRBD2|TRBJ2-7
CASSPASGGPSYEQYF
TGTGCCAGCAGTCCGGCTAGCGGAGGACCTTCCTACGAGCAGTACTTC
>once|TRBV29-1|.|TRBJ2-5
CSAQQYQETQYF
TGCAGCGCCCAACAGTACCAAGAGACCCAGTACTTC
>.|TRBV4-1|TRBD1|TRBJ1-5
CASSQTGQGRQPQHF
TGCGCCAGCAGCCAAACGGGACAGGGGAGACAGCCCCAGCATTTT
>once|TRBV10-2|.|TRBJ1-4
CASSGERGLFF
TGCGCCAGCAGCGGGGAGAGAGGGCTGTTTTTT
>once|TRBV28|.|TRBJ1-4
CASLRAGENEKLFF
TGTGCCAGCCTCCGGGCGGGGGAGAATGAAAAACTGTTTTTT
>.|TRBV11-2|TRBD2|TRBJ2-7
CASSLGLAGPWGTYEQYF
TGTGCCAGCAGCTTAGGACTAGCGGGCCCCTGGGGAACCTACGAGCAGTACTTC
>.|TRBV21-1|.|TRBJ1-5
CASSNHGRVNQPQHF
TGTGCCAGCAGCAATCATGGCAGGGTTAATCAGCCCCAGCATTTT
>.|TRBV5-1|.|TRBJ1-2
CASSSQGTTNYGYTF
TGCGCCAGCAGCTCTCAGGGGACAACTAACTATGGCTACACCTTC
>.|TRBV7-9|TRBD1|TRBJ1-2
CASSYRGITANNYGYTF
TGTGCCAGCAGCTACAGGGGTATTACGGCCAATAACTATGGCTACACCTTC
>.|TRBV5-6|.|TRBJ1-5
CASSFSGLSNQPQHF
TGTGCCAGCAGTTTTAGTGGGTTAAGCAATCAGCCCCAGCATTTT
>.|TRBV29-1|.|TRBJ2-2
CSVELATTGELFF
TGCAGCGTTGAACTAGCGACCACCGGGGAGCTGTTTTTT
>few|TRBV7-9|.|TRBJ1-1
CASSLGTEAFF
TGTGCCAGCAGCTTGGGTACTGAAGCTTTCTTT
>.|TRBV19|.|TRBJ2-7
CASSTSDSYEQYF
TGTGCCAGTAGTACCTCGGACAGTTACGAGCAGTACTTC
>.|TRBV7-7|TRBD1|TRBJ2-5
CASSPDRYQETQYF
TGTGCTAGCAGCCCGGACAGGTACCAAGAGACCCAGTACTTC
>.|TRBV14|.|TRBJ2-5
CASSQDHLSTQYF
TGTGCCAGCAGCCAAGACCATCTGTCGACCCAGTACTTC
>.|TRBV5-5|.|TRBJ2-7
CASTRKAGSYEQYF
TGTGCCAGCACTCGTAAGGCTGGGTCCTACGAGCAGTACTTC
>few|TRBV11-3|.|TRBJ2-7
CASMGFGWYEQYF
TGTGCCAGCATGGGGTTCGGATGGTACGAGCAGTACTTC
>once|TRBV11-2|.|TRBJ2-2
CASSLIVSGHTTPTGELFF
TGTGCCAGCAGCTTAATCGTGTCGGGGCATACTACGCCCACCGGGGAGCTGTTTTTT
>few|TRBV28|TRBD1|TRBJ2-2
CASRPSDRANTGELFF
TGTGCCAGCAGACCCTCGGACAGGGCGAACACCGGGGAGCTGTTTTTT
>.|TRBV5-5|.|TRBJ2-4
CASSLDGRGGYIQYF
TGTGCCAGCAGCTTGGACGGCAGAGGCGGGTACATTCAGTACTTC
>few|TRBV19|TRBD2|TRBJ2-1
CASSVPSGSAYNEQFF
TGTGCCAGTAGTGTCCCTAGCGGGAGCGCCTACAATGAGCAGTTCTTC
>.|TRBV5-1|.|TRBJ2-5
CASSSYPAGQETQYF
TGCGCCAGCAGCTCCTACCCAGCGGGCCAAGAGACCCAGTACTTC
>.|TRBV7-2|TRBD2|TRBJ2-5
CASSLIGSGGRQETQYF
TGTGCCAGCAGCTTAATAGGGAGCGGGGGACGGCAAGAGACCCAGTACTTC
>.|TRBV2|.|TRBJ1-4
CATYRETATNEKLFF
TGTGCCACCTACCGCGAGACTGCAACTAATGAAAAACTGTTTTTT
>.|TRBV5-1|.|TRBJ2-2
CASSSTAANTGELFF
TGCGCCAGCAGCTCCACAGCAGCTAACACCGGGGAGCTGTTTTTT
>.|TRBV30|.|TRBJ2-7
CAWSFRLVYEQYF
TGTGCCTGGAGCTTCAGACTTGTCTACGAGCAGTACTTC
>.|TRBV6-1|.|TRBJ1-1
CASSEVSVNTEAFF
TGTGCCAGCAGTGAAGTTAGCGTGAACACTGAAGCTTTCTTT
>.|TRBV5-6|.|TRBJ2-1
CASSWMERPYNEQFF
TGTGCCAGCAGCTGGATGGAGAGACCATACAATGAGCAGTTCTTC
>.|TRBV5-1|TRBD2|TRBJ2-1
CASRPSGNSYNEQFF
TGCGCCAGCAGGCCTAGCGGGAACTCCTACAATGAGCAGTTCTTC
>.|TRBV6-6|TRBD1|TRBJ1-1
CAITDRGRMNTEAFF
TGTGCCATCACGGACAGGGGACGCATGAACACTGAAGCTTTCTTT